The TCR beta chain under discussion was sequenced for a study of T cell changes during pregnancy in multiple sclerosis. Repertoires were generated with immunoSEQ multiplex PCR, while TCRdb's copy carries only in-frame clones and drops some. The table has approximately 100,000 clones, roughly 92% seen once. This CDR3 region has 14 residues. Germline CDR1 PRHDT, CDR2 FYEKMQ (reference sequence). V was pared by 2 bases and J by 3 bases, with 11 bases between. The rearrangement links TRBV13 to TRBJ2-7, with D possibly being TRBD2 (5 bases). This material consisted of peripheral blood, taken in the second trimester of pregnancy. The TCR comes from a female donor with multiple sclerosis, enrolled in a pregnancy study. The CDR3 sequence: CASSLSGIDYEQYF. CDR3 coding DNA: TGTGCCAGCAGCTTATCCGGGATCGACTACGAGCAGTACTTC.